This is a list of T cell receptor beta chains from one sample in a study of T cell repertoires in cytomegalovirus infection. TCRdb recomputed calls from the reads with MiXCR, one row per CDR3 protein. The data contain roughly 280,000 distinct CDR3 sequences, roughly an eighth of them seen just once; the ten biggest clones take up 8.5% to 9%. The sequenced material came from PBMCs. Receptors were obtained from a human donor in good health (CMV status not recorded). Some clones in this sample may be carry-over from other donors' samples. The CDR3 runs from the conserved cysteine through the conserved F or W. D genes are given only for firm matches. Some rows mark clone size as missing; the rest say once, few, many or name a class of expanded clone.

v_call: TRBV12-3/TRBV12-4
cdr3_length: 12
j_call: TRBJ2-5
clone_size: .
d_call: .
cdr3_aa: CASSPSGETQYF
cdr3_nt: TGTGCCAGCAGTCCATCAGGGGAGACCCAGTACTTC

v_call: TRBV6-6
cdr3_length: 15
j_call: TRBJ2-5
clone_size: few
d_call: .
cdr3_aa: CASSYGQQYQETQYF
cdr3_nt: TGTGCCAGCAGTTACGGTCAGCAGTACCAAGAGACCCAGTACTTC

v_call: TRBV7-2
cdr3_length: 14
j_call: TRBJ2-7
clone_size: many
d_call: .
cdr3_aa: CASRLAGQLYEQYF
cdr3_nt: TGTGCCAGCAGACTAGCCGGACAGCTATACGAGCAGTACTTC

v_call: TRBV7-2
cdr3_length: 16
j_call: TRBJ1-2
clone_size: few
d_call: .
cdr3_aa: CASSLVGGGAVYGYTF
cdr3_nt: TGTGCCAGCAGCTTAGTAGGGGGGGGGGCGGTTTATGGCTACACCTTC

v_call: TRBV7-9
cdr3_length: 17
j_call: TRBJ1-5
clone_size: .
d_call: TRBD1
cdr3_aa: CASSLARAGGRNQPQHF
cdr3_nt: TGTGCCAGCAGCTTAGCGCGGGCAGGGGGCCGTAATCAGCCCCAGCATTTT

v_call: TRBV10-1
cdr3_length: 13
j_call: TRBJ1-4
clone_size: .
d_call: .
cdr3_aa: CASSDLPGEKLFF
cdr3_nt: TGCGCCAGCAGTGACCTTCCGGGGGAAAAACTGTTTTTT

v_call: TRBV7-2
cdr3_length: 14
j_call: TRBJ1-1
clone_size: .
d_call: TRBD1
cdr3_aa: CASSIQGARTEAFF
cdr3_nt: TGTGCCAGCAGCATACAGGGGGCGAGAACTGAAGCTTTCTTT

v_call: TRBV7-2
cdr3_length: 14
j_call: TRBJ1-6
clone_size: many
d_call: .
cdr3_aa: CASSHRFMNSPLHF
cdr3_nt: TGTGCCAGCAGCCACAGGTTCATGAATTCACCCCTCCACTTT

v_call: TRBV7-3
cdr3_length: 14
j_call: TRBJ2-1
clone_size: .
d_call: .
cdr3_aa: CASSLETIHNEQFF
cdr3_nt: TGTGCCAGCAGCTTGGAGACTATCCACAATGAGCAGTTCTTC

v_call: TRBV6-2/TRBV6-3
cdr3_length: 12
j_call: TRBJ1-2
clone_size: .
d_call: .
cdr3_aa: CASSYTYYGYTF
cdr3_nt: TGTGCCAGCAGTTATACATACTATGGCTACACCTTC

v_call: TRBV29-1
cdr3_length: 14
j_call: TRBJ2-5
clone_size: .
d_call: TRBD1
cdr3_aa: CSVERTGGAETQYF
cdr3_nt: TGCAGCGTTGAGAGGACAGGGGGCGCCGAGACCCAGTACTTC

v_call: TRBV5-1
cdr3_length: 18
j_call: TRBJ1-2
clone_size: many
d_call: TRBD1
cdr3_aa: CASSIEGAGESPTYGYTF
cdr3_nt: TGCGCCAGCAGTATCGAGGGGGCAGGGGAGTCCCCCACCTATGGCTACACCTTC

v_call: TRBV7-9
cdr3_length: 13
j_call: TRBJ1-2
clone_size: many
d_call: .
cdr3_aa: CASRPTAAWGYTF
cdr3_nt: TGTGCCAGCAGGCCGACAGCCGCCTGGGGCTACACCTTC

v_call: TRBV20-1
cdr3_length: 13
j_call: TRBJ1-4
clone_size: .
d_call: .
cdr3_aa: CSARDMAGEKLFF
cdr3_nt: TGCAGTGCTAGAGATATGGCCGGTGAAAAACTGTTTTTT

v_call: TRBV6-6
cdr3_length: 13
j_call: TRBJ2-3
clone_size: many
d_call: .
cdr3_aa: CASIDGWKDTQYF
cdr3_nt: TGTGCCAGCATCGACGGTTGGAAAGATACGCAGTATTTT

v_call: TRBV6-5
cdr3_length: 15
j_call: TRBJ1-2
clone_size: many
d_call: .
cdr3_aa: CASSFTGNSNYGYTF
cdr3_nt: TGTGCCAGCAGTTTCACAGGGAATTCTAACTATGGCTACACCTTC

v_call: TRBV20-1
cdr3_length: 13
j_call: TRBJ2-2
clone_size: .
d_call: .
cdr3_aa: CSARATSTGELFF
cdr3_nt: TGCAGTGCTAGAGCAACCAGCACCGGGGAGCTGTTTTTT

v_call: TRBV6-6
cdr3_length: 15
j_call: TRBJ2-6
clone_size: .
d_call: .
cdr3_aa: CASSYRGSGANVLTF
cdr3_nt: TGTGCCAGCAGTTACAGGGGCTCTGGGGCCAACGTCCTGACTTTC

v_call: TRBV20-1
cdr3_length: 14
j_call: TRBJ2-7
clone_size: .
d_call: .
cdr3_aa: CSARDLGVNYEQYF
cdr3_nt: TGCAGTGCTAGAGATCTCGGGGTTAACTACGAGCAGTACTTC

v_call: TRBV15
cdr3_length: 14
j_call: TRBJ2-3
clone_size: .
d_call: TRBD1
cdr3_aa: CATSQGAVADTQYF
cdr3_nt: TGTGCCACCAGCCAGGGGGCTGTCGCAGATACGCAGTATTTT

v_call: TRBV28
cdr3_length: 14
j_call: TRBJ1-2
clone_size: few
d_call: .
cdr3_aa: CASSFSRALYGYTF
cdr3_nt: TGTGCCAGCAGTTTCTCCCGGGCCCTCTATGGCTACACCTTC

v_call: TRBV19
cdr3_length: 16
j_call: TRBJ2-2
clone_size: many
d_call: .
cdr3_aa: CASSPTRAGNTGELFF
cdr3_nt: TGTGCCAGTAGTCCCACTAGAGCAGGGAACACCGGGGAGCTGTTTTTT

v_call: TRBV9
cdr3_length: 15
j_call: TRBJ2-5
clone_size: few
d_call: TRBD1
cdr3_aa: CASGGTGNSQETQYF
cdr3_nt: TGTGCCAGCGGAGGGACAGGGAATAGCCAAGAGACCCAGTACTTC

v_call: TRBV7-9
cdr3_length: 16
j_call: TRBJ1-5
clone_size: many
d_call: .
cdr3_aa: CASSFSGARSNQPQHF
cdr3_nt: TGTGCCAGCAGCTTTTCCGGGGCGAGGAGCAATCAGCCCCAGCATTTT

v_call: TRBV12-3/TRBV12-4
cdr3_length: 17
j_call: TRBJ2-1
clone_size: many
d_call: TRBD1
cdr3_aa: CASSLALNRGRSNEQFF
cdr3_nt: TGTGCCAGCAGTTTAGCGCTTAACAGGGGGCGATCAAATGAGCAGTTCTTC

v_call: TRBV25-1
cdr3_length: 10
j_call: TRBJ2-1
clone_size: few
d_call: .
cdr3_aa: CASSESEQFF
cdr3_nt: TGTGCCAGCAGTGAGAGTGAGCAGTTCTTC

v_call: TRBV6-2/TRBV6-3
cdr3_length: 15
j_call: TRBJ2-2
clone_size: .
d_call: .
cdr3_aa: CASSLTRANTGELFF
cdr3_nt: TGTGCCAGCAGTTTGACTAGAGCGAACACCGGGGAGCTGTTTTTT